The 26 T cell receptor beta chains reported below all come from one sample, sequenced in a study of identical twins (dated by TCRdb to the mid-2010s). The library was obtained by 5' RACE. TCRdb lists the instrument as Illumina HiSeq 2000. TCRdb reprocessing: public reads trimmed at Q25 with fastp, clones called with MiXCR, in-frame beta chains kept. Records with the same CDR3 protein are collapsed into one entry carrying the most frequent genes and DNA. In this sample the table shows 460,000 or so distinct CDR3 sequences, over 12% of which occur a single time. The ten largest clones represent about 0.52% of the sample. These same records also appear under a second study, on yellow fever vaccine responses in identical twins.

Sequencing input: CD4+ T cells sorted from blood. The receptors were gathered from a young woman in good health.

The chain combines TRBV5-1 with TRBJ2-7; the match to TRBD1 covers 10 bases. Germline V gene data show CDR1 as SGHRS and CDR2 as YFSETQ. This CDR3 has 15 residues. Trimming cost V 3 bases and J 2 bases; bases outside gene matches: 5. This CDR3 is CASSSGTGVTYEQYF. The CDR3 nucleotides are TGCGCCAGCAGCTCCGGGACAGGGGTTACCTACGAGCAGTACTTC.

This clonotype was recorded many times. The CDR3 DNA is TGCGCCAGCCGGTGGGGGAACACTGAAGCTTTCTTT. It encodes CASRWGNTEAFF. The chain couples TRBV5-1 to TRBJ1-1; no clear D gene. V was pared by 7 bases and J by 1 base, with 8 bases between. Germline CDR1 and CDR2: SGHRS and YFSETQ. CDR3 size: 12 residues.

This clonotype was detected a few times. This chain connects TRBV5-1 to TRBJ1-1, with 7 bases aligning to TRBD1. The CDR3 has 18 amino acids. Unmatched junction bases numbered 16, after V lost 0 bases and J lost 5 bases. Looked up from germline, CDR1 is SGHRS and CDR2 is YFSETQ. The CDR3 nucleotides read TGCGCCAGCAGCTTGGCCAGATCCGGAGGGGGCCGAGGGACTGAAGCTTTCTTT. Protein sequence: CASSLARSGGGRGTEAFF.

This clonotype was counted between two and nine times. The chain uses TRBV20-1 and TRBJ2-5, with D perhaps TRBD2 (5 bases). The germline CDR1 and CDR2 sequences are DFQATT and SNEGSKA (reference sequence). The CDR3 totals 13 residues. The germline V and J ends were trimmed by 5 bases and 2 bases, with 12 bases remaining between them. CDR3 nucleotide sequence: TGCAGTGCTCTACCAGGAGGACAAGAGACCCAGTACTTC. This sequence encodes CSALPGGQETQYF.

The chain links TRBV4-3 to TRBJ2-1; 9 bases are shared with TRBD2. The CDR3 is 15 amino acids. V shed 1 base and J 9 bases; nucleotides not matched to a gene: 7. Germline V gives CDR1 LGHNA, CDR2 YSLEER. In nucleotides, the CDR3 is TGCGCCAGCAGCCAAGGGTTTAGCGGGAGAGCTGAGCAGTTCTTC. Translating it yields CASSQGFSGRAEQFF.

The rearrangement joins TRBV5-1 to TRBJ2-1, with 10 bases fitting TRBD2. The germline V gene has CDR1 SGHRS and CDR2 YFSETQ. After removal of 5 bases from V and 1 base from J, the junction contained 15 bases not matched to a gene. The CDR3 spans 19 residues. The CDR3 sequence is CASSPTGLAASGSYNEQFF. The CDR3 nucleotides are TGCGCCAGCAGTCCCACAGGACTAGCGGCCAGTGGGTCCTACAATGAGCAGTTCTTC. Complete variable domain (other parts from reference TRBV5-1 and TRBJ2-1): KAGVTQTPRYLIKTRGQQVTLSCSPISGHRSVSWYQQTPGQGLQFLFEYFSETQRNKGNFPGRFSGRQFSNSRSEMNVSTLELGDSALYLCASSPTGLAASGSYNEQFFGPGTRLTVL.

This clonotype was detected only a few times. The J gene is TRBJ2-4, the V gene TRBV2; D is uncertain. Germline assignment: CDR1 SNHLY and CDR2 FYNNEI. The CDR3 runs 13 residues. Trimming shortened V by 0 bases and J by 5 bases, and 5 bases separated the two germline ends. The DNA of the CDR3 is TGTGCCAGCAGTGAAGCGGGTCAAAACATTCAGTACTTC. Translated: CASSEAGQNIQYF.

CDR3 sequence reads: CASSLKQGVDGYTF. The CDR3, as DNA: TGTGCCAGCAGCCTCAAACAGGGGGTAGATGGCTACACCTTC. V gene TRBV7-9 combines with J gene TRBJ1-2; 8 bases line up with TRBD1. Germline-derived CDR1 and CDR2 are SEHNR and FQNEAQ (reference sequence). J gave up 6 bases and V 5 bases, and 8 bases lay outside the gene matches. The length of the CDR3 is 14 residues.

The genes are TRBV27 and TRBJ1-2; D gene uncertain. Trimming stripped 1 base from V and 4 bases from J, with 7 bases between. There are 13 residues in the CDR3. In germline, CDR1 is MNHEY, CDR2 SMNVEV (reference sequence). CDR3 protein: CASSLWATYGYTF. The CDR3 DNA reads TGTGCCAGCAGTTTATGGGCGACCTATGGCTACACCTTC.

This clonotype was seen more than once but under ten times. The V and J genes are TRBV12-3 or TRBV12-4 and TRBJ2-5; the match to TRBD2 covers 8 bases. The CDR3 consists of 15 residues. J lost 5 bases, V lost 7 bases, and 12 bases had no gene match. CDR3 protein: CASTTIAGWGETQYF. The CDR3 DNA sequence: TGTGCCAGCACCACTATAGCGGGATGGGGGGAGACCCAGTACTTC.

This clonotype occurred a few times. The chain joins TRBV5-1 to TRBJ2-2, with D maybe TRBD2 (5 bases). V was trimmed by 0 bases and J by 6 bases, leaving 9 bases between them. CDR1 and CDR2 from the germline V gene are SGHRS and YFSETQ. The CDR3 covers 14 residues. The CDR3 here is CASSLGQRAGELFF. CDR3 bases: TGCGCCAGCAGCTTGGGGCAGAGGGCCGGGGAGCTGTTTTTT.

The gene calls are TRBV7-6 and TRBJ2-7; D is perhaps TRBD1 (5 bases). Germline-derived CDR1 and CDR2 are SGHVS and FNYEAQ. The length of the CDR3 is 12 residues. With 6 bases removed from V and 7 bases from J, the gap between germline ends came to 13 bases. The CDR3 DNA is TGTGCCAGCAGAGGACCAGCAGGGGAGCAGTACTTC. Translated, it gives CASRGPAGEQYF.

A few counts support this clonotype. This chain uses TRBV20-1 with TRBJ2-3, with 9 bases identical to TRBD2. V was clipped by 5 bases and J by 3 bases; unmatched bases: 6. Germline V gene data show CDR1 as DFQATT and CDR2 as SNEGSKA (reference sequence). The CDR3 sequence is 14 residues long. CDR3 protein: CSAGYSGGTDTQYF. The CDR3, as DNA: TGCAGTGCTGGATATAGCGGGGGAACAGATACGCAGTATTTT.

This chain joins TRBV6-1 and TRBJ2-7; 10 bases map to TRBD1. The CDR3 runs 16 residues. Germline trimming cut 5 bases from V and 1 base from J; bases unmatched to any gene: 8. Germline-derived CDR1 and CDR2 are MNHNS and SASEGT. CDR3 DNA: TGTGCCAGCAGTCAGCGCCGGACAGGGGGGTCCTACGAGCAGTACTTC. It translates to CASSQRRTGGSYEQYF.

The CDR3 is CASSAGDSAIGTQYF. The CDR3 DNA reads TGTGCCAGCAGTGCAGGGGACTCAGCCATTGGTACGCAGTATTTT. The chain couples TRBV6-4 to TRBJ2-3, with D perhaps given as TRBD1 or TRBD2 (6 bases each). There are 15 residues in the CDR3. V was shortened by 4 bases and J by 8 bases, with 19 bases between the two germline ends. Germline values: CDR1 MRHNA, CDR2 SNTAGT.

This clonotype was counted ten times or more. This chain connects TRBV12-3 or TRBV12-4 to TRBJ2-5; D is unclear. This CDR3 has 11 residues. V was pared by 6 bases and J by 4 bases, with 6 bases between. The CDR3 nucleotides read TGTGCCAGCAGCTGGGGAGAGACCCAGTACTTC. As protein: CASSWGETQYF.

This clonotype was counted at least ten times. This chain links TRBV14 with TRBJ2-2; tentatively, D is TRBD1 (5 bases). Trimming took 8 bases from V and 5 from J, leaving 15 bases between them. Germline V lookup: CDR1 SGHDN, CDR2 FVKESK. This CDR3 region has 14 residues. The CDR3, as DNA: TGTGCCAGCCAGGGCCCAGTATCTACCGGGGAGCTGTTTTTT. It codes for CASQGPVSTGELFF.

The genes are TRBV7-6 and TRBJ2-5; a possible D gene is TRBD1 (6 bases). The germline gives CDR1 SGHVS, CDR2 FNYEAQ. Trimming left V 2 bases short and J 5 bases short, with 15 bases between. This CDR3 spans 15 amino acids. The CDR3: CASSLTSGTKETQYF. The CDR3 DNA sequence: TGTGCCAGCAGCTTAACCTCCGGGACAAAGGAGACCCAGTACTTC.

Here the CDR3 DNA reads TGTGCCAGCAGTTACTCTCGTCAGCCCCAGCATTTT. It is translated as CASSYSRQPQHF. The chain employs TRBV6-6 and TRBJ1-5; D unclear. V dropped 0 bases and J dropped 6 bases, with 3 bases sitting between them. The CDR3 runs to 12 residues. CDR1 is MNHNY and CDR2 is SVGAGI in the germline V gene (reference sequence).

This sequence joins TRBV7-3 and TRBJ2-3, with D tentatively TRBD2 (6 bases). The length of the CDR3 is 13 residues. Germline assignment: CDR1 SGHTA and CDR2 FQGTGA. Trimming took 8 bases from V and 7 from J, leaving 16 bases between them. The CDR3 sequence is CASGMVGGNTQYF. The CDR3 DNA reads as TGTGCCAGCGGGATGGTTGGGGGGAATACGCAGTATTTT.

The chain employs TRBV3-1 and TRBJ2-5, with TRBD2 identical over 10 bases. The germline CDR1 and CDR2 sequences are LGHDT and YNNKEL (reference sequence). V gave up 1 base and J gave up 5 bases; unmatched junction bases: 13. The CDR3 has 18 residues. CDR3 DNA: TGTGCCAGCAGCCAAGCCAATCAGCGGGAGGGCCGTGAGGAGACCCAGTACTTC. Amino acid sequence: CASSQANQREGREETQYF.

V is TRBV28 and J is TRBJ1-2; 8 bases align to TRBD1. This CDR3 is 15 amino acids long. Trimming removed 7 bases from V and 4 bases from J; junction bases left unmatched: 11. The germline CDR1 and CDR2 sequences are MDHEN and SYDVKM. The CDR3 is CASTNTRGRSYGYTF. In DNA, the CDR3 is TGTGCCAGCACTAACACCAGGGGGCGAAGCTATGGCTACACCTTC.

This chain links TRBV20-1 with TRBJ2-1; 9 nucleotides line up with TRBD1. The CDR3 has 17 residues. CDR1 is DFQATT, CDR2 SNEGSKA, per germline (reference sequence). Trimming took 1 base from V and 2 from J; bases not matched to a gene: 9. CDR3 region: CSARAASGTGPYNEQFF. The CDR3 DNA sequence: TGCAGTGCTAGAGCCGCCTCCGGGACAGGGCCCTACAATGAGCAGTTCTTC.

A few counts support this clonotype. This chain links TRBV15 with TRBJ2-1; the D gene is possibly TRBD1 (6 bases). V was trimmed by 0 bases and J by 7 bases, leaving 10 bases between them. CDR1 is LNHNV, CDR2 YYDKDF, per germline (reference sequence). The CDR3 extends over 14 amino acids. CDR3 protein: CATSRDLGANEQFF. The CDR3 DNA follows: TGTGCCACCAGCAGAGATTTGGGGGCTAATGAGCAGTTCTTC.

This chain uses TRBV12-3 or TRBV12-4 with TRBJ2-3; D possibly corresponds to TRBD1 (6 bases). The CDR3 extends over 14 amino acids. The V and J ends lost 6 bases and 5 bases respectively, with 15 bases between them. CDR3 loop: CASSSQGRGDTQYF. For the CDR3, the DNA is TGTGCCAGCAGCTCCCAGGGGAGAGGAGATACGCAGTATTTT.

V is TRBV4-3 and J is TRBJ2-7; 11 nucleotides align to TRBD2. The CDR3 consists of 15 residues. The V segment lost 4 bases and the J segment 2 bases; nucleotides outside the gene matches: 4. The germline gives CDR1 LGHNA, CDR2 YSLEER. CDR3 residues: CASSRQTSGTYEQYF. CDR3 in DNA: TGCGCCAGCAGCCGACAGACTAGCGGGACCTACGAGCAGTACTTC.